The T cell receptor beta chain under discussion was sequenced for a study of CD8 T cells in ankylosing spondylitis. Quantitative 5'-RACE with molecular barcodes was used to make the TCR beta libraries. TCRdb re-called the 5' RACE reads through MiXCR, storing one row per CDR3 protein. The sample comprises some 240,000 distinct CDR3 sequences, over 15% of which are singletons, and around 33% rests with the top ten. From germline, CDR1 is SGHTA and CDR2 FQGTGA. The CDR3 runs 15 residues. V was pared by 2 bases and J by 1 base, with 8 bases between. Study-wide results and caveats: Those disease-linked clones were CD8+; they were also relatively rare in peripheral blood. In reactive arthritis synovial fluid and blood, some motif variants had been reported before.

This clonotype occurred many times. Its target is unknown. The chain has TRBV7-3 and TRBJ2-2; TRBD1 is a possible D gene (6 bases). The sequenced sample was blood, either unsorted or a sorted T cell fraction (not recorded which). This sequence was found in a male donor with ankylosing spondylitis or in good health (not recorded which). CDR3 sequence reads: CASSLLQGNTGELFF. Written as DNA, the CDR3 is TGTGCCAGCAGCTTACTACAGGGGAACACCGGGGAGCTGTTTTTT.